The rows below give T cell receptor beta chains drawn from one sample of a study of identifying expanded T cells in peripheral blood. Data came from immunoSEQ multiplex PCR; TCRdb stores just in-frame clones and leaves some out. The sample has tens of thousands of clones; approximately 89% are singletons. Material: blood. These receptors were taken from a person aged 18 to 70 in good health. Each CDR3 is given with its conserved first and last residue. The D gene is left open where the match is weak. Clone sizes are given selectively: once, few, many, or a class where the clone is expanded.

d_call	clone_size	v_call	j_call	cdr3_aa	cdr3_nt
TRBD2	.	TRBV29-1	TRBJ2-5	CSVDSGRDETQYF	TGCAGCGTTGACAGCGGGAGGGATGAGACCCAGTACTTC
TRBD1	.	TRBV29-1	TRBJ2-5	CSAKTGAAETQYF	TGCAGCGCTAAGACAGGGGCTGCAGAGACCCAGTACTTC
TRBD1	.	TRBV28	TRBJ1-4	CASSLGQGEKLFF	TGTGCCAGCAGTTTAGGACAGGGCGAAAAACTGTTTTTT
TRBD2	.	TRBV25-1	TRBJ2-2	CASSEWGGPRTGELFF	TGTGCCAGCAGTGAATGGGGAGGGCCTCGCACCGGGGAGCTGTTTTTT
TRBD1	once	TRBV11-3	TRBJ2-5	CASSFGTEQETQYF	TGTGCCAGCAGCTTCGGGACAGAACAAGAGACCCAGTACTTC
.	.	TRBV29-1	TRBJ1-2	CSVELRTYGYTF	TGCAGCGTTGAACTCCGGACCTATGGCTACACCTTC
TRBD1	.	TRBV5-4	TRBJ1-1	CASSLSQGGTEAFF	TGTGCCAGCAGCTTGAGTCAGGGGGGGACTGAAGCTTTCTTT
.	once	TRBV4-2	TRBJ2-7	CASSQGRAYEQYF	TGTGCCAGCAGCCAAGGACGAGCCTACGAGCAGTACTTC
.	.	TRBV4-1	TRBJ2-1	CASSQVDLVSYNEQFF	TGCGCCAGCAGCCAAGTCGACTTAGTCTCCTACAATGAGCAGTTCTTC
.	.	TRBV4-2	TRBJ2-1	CASSQEGDGSYNEQFF	TGTGCCAGCAGCCAAGAAGGGGACGGATCCTACAATGAGCAGTTCTTC
.	.	TRBV6-4	TRBJ2-2	CASSRGGSTGELFF	TGTGCCAGCAGTAGAGGGGGGAGCACCGGGGAGCTGTTTTTT
TRBD2	.	TRBV6-5	TRBJ2-1	CASSLTSGRYNEQFF	TGTGCCAGCAGCCTAACTAGCGGGCGATACAATGAGCAGTTCTTC
.	once	TRBV5-4	TRBJ1-1	CASGQTNTEAFF	TGTGCCAGCGGCCAGACGAACACTGAAGCTTTCTTT
.	.	TRBV7-8	TRBJ2-2	CASSLAKGSNTGELFF	TGTGCCAGCAGCTTAGCAAAGGGTTCGAACACCGGGGAGCTGTTTTTT
.	.	TRBV18	TRBJ1-1	CASSFDRWGTEAFF	TGTGCCAGCTCATTCGACAGGTGGGGGACTGAAGCTTTCTTT
TRBD2	.	TRBV6-4	TRBJ2-3	CASSDGGGTDTQYF	TGTGCCAGCAGTGACGGCGGGGGGACAGATACGCAGTATTTT
.	.	TRBV25-1	TRBJ1-1	CASSAHGRYGGTEAFF	TGTGCCAGCAGTGCCCATGGAAGGTACGGGGGGACTGAAGCTTTCTTT
.	.	TRBV6-1	TRBJ1-2	CASSTRRVGGYTF	TGTGCCAGCAGCACACGGAGGGTCGGTGGCTACACCTTC
.	.	TRBV27	TRBJ1-2	CASSLKQGYGYTF	TGTGCCAGCAGTTTAAAACAGGGTTATGGCTACACCTTC
.	few	TRBV5-1	TRBJ2-5	CASSLAQSGETQYF	TGCGCCAGCAGCTTGGCCCAAAGCGGAGAGACCCAGTACTTC
.	.	TRBV4-1	TRBJ2-7	CASSLAHSPPLRYEQYF	TGCGCCAGCAGCCTAGCCCATTCACCGCCCCTTCGGTACGAGCAGTACTTC
.	few	TRBV28	TRBJ2-7	CVTGRGGYEQYF	TGTGTAACAGGGCGAGGAGGATACGAGCAGTACTTC
TRBD1	few	TRBV2	TRBJ1-6	CASSEQDRGGSPLHF	TGTGCCAGCAGTGAGCAGGACAGGGGTGGATCACCCCTCCACTTT
.	few	TRBV18	TRBJ2-3	CASSPWEADTQYF	TGTGCCAGCTCACCCTGGGAGGCAGATACGCAGTATTTT
.	.	TRBV5-5	TRBJ2-7	CASSLASRPYEQYF	TGTGCCAGCAGCTTGGCGTCCAGGCCCTACGAGCAGTACTTC
TRBD1	.	TRBV5-1	TRBJ1-2	CASSQDRVAGYTF	TGCGCCAGCAGTCAGGACAGGGTGGCTGGCTACACCTTC
.	.	TRBV11-2	TRBJ2-5	CASSFRGGRETQYF	TGTGCCAGCAGCTTCAGGGGGGGGAGAGAGACCCAGTACTTC
TRBD2	.	TRBV10-1	TRBJ2-7	CASSDGRTSDEQYF	TGCGCCAGCAGTGACGGTAGGACTAGTGACGAGCAGTACTTC
.	.	TRBV7-9	TRBJ2-3	CASSFQRTDTQYF	TGTGCCAGCAGCTTTCAACGCACAGATACGCAGTATTTT
.	.	TRBV5-3	TRBJ2-7	CARSPFRDSSYEQYF	TGTGCCAGAAGCCCTTTCCGGGACTCCTCCTACGAGCAGTACTTC
.	.	TRBV5-4	TRBJ2-7	CASSLYRTGGAGSYEQYF	TGTGCCAGCAGCTTGTATCGGACGGGGGGCGCAGGATCCTACGAGCAGTACTTC
.	.	TRBV28	TRBJ2-7	CASSSPTWVSYEQYF	TGTGCCAGCAGTTCCCCCACCTGGGTCTCCTACGAGCAGTACTTC
.	.	TRBV18	TRBJ2-7	CASSPPSGQPYEQYF	TGTGCCAGCTCACCACCGAGCGGGCAACCCTACGAGCAGTACTTC
TRBD2	.	TRBV7-2	TRBJ2-3	CASSSSGLAGLGADTQYF	TGTGCCAGCAGCTCCTCGGGACTAGCGGGCCTGGGCGCAGATACGCAGTATTTT
.	.	TRBV7-9	TRBJ1-2	CASSLGNIPFYGYTF	TGTGCCAGCAGCTTGGGGAACATACCCTTCTATGGCTACACCTTC
TRBD1	.	TRBV30	TRBJ2-2	CAWQGDRDTGELFF	TGTGCCTGGCAGGGGGATCGCGACACCGGGGAGCTGTTTTTT
.	.	TRBV10-1	TRBJ2-3	CASSLEPFTDTQYF	TGCGCCAGCAGTCTCGAGCCCTTCACAGATACGCAGTATTTT
.	.	TRBV7-9	TRBJ1-5	CASSPEGNQPQHF	TGTGCCAGCAGCCCGGAGGGCAATCAGCCCCAGCATTTT